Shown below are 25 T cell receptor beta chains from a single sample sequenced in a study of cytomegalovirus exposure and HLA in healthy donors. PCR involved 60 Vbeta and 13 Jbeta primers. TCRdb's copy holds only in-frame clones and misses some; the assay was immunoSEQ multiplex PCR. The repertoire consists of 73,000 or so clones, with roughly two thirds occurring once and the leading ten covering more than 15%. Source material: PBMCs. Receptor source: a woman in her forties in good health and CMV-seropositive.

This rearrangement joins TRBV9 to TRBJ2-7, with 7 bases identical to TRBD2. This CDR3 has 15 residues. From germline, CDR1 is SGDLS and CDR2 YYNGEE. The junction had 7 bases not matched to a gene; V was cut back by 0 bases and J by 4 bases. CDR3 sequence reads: CASSVGGGDPYEQYF. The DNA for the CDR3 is TGTGCCAGCAGCGTAGGGGGAGGGGACCCATACGAGCAGTACTTC.

CDR3 protein: CASSLVSQGGYGYTF. In nucleotides, the CDR3 is TGTGCCAGCAGCTTGGTCTCCCAGGGCGGCTATGGCTACACCTTC. V and J are TRBV5-6 and TRBJ1-2; D may be TRBD1 (5 bases). Trimming took off 0 bases at V and 4 bases at J, with 13 bases between the two ends. Germline CDR1 reads SGHDT; CDR2 reads YYEEEE. CDR3 length equals 15 residues.

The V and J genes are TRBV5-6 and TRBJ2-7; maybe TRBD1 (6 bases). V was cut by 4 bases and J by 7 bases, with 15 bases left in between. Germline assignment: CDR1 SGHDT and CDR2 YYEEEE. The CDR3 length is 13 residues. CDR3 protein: CASSTTGSVEQYF. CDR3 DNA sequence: TGTGCCAGCAGCACGACAGGTTCGGTTGAGCAGTACTTC. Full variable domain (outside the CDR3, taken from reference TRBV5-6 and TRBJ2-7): DAGVTQSPTHLIKTRGQQVTLRCSPKSGHDTVSWYQQALGQGPQFIFQYYEEEERQRGNFPDRFSGHQFPNYSSELNVNALLLGDSALYLCASSTTGSVEQYFGPGTRLTVT.

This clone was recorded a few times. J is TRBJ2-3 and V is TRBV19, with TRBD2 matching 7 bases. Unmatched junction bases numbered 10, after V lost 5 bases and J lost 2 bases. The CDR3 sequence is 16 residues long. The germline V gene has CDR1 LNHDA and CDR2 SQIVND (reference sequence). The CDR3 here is CASSPRGGRSTDTQYF. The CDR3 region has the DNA TGTGCCAGTAGTCCCCGCGGCGGGAGATCCACAGATACGCAGTATTTT.

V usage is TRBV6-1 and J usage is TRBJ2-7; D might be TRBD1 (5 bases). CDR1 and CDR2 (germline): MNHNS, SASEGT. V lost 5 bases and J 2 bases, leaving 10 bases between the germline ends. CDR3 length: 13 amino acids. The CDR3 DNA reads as TGTGCCAGCAGTCAGAGACAGACCTACGAGCAGTACTTC. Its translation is CASSQRQTYEQYF.

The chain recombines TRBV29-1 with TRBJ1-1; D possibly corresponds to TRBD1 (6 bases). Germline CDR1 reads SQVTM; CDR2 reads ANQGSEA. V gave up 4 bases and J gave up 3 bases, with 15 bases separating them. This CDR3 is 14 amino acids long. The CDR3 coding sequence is TGCAGCGTTGCAGGGGTGTCGGAGTACACTGAAGCTTTCTTT. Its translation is CSVAGVSEYTEAFF.

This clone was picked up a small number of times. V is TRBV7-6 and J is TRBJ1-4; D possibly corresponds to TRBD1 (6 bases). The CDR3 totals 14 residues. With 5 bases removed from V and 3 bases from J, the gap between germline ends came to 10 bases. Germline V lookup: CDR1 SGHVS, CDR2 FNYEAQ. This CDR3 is CASSHGGPNEKLFF. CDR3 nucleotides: TGTGCCAGCAGCCACGGGGGGCCTAATGAAAAACTGTTTTTT.

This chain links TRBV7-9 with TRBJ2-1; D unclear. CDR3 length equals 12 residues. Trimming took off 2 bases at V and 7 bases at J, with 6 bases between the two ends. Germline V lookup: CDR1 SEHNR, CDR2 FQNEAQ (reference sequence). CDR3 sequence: CASSLLLNEQFF. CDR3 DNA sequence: TGTGCCAGCAGCTTACTTCTGAATGAGCAGTTCTTC.

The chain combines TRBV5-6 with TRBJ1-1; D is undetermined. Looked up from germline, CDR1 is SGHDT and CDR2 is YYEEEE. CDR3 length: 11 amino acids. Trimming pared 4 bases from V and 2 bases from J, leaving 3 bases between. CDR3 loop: CASSLNTEAFF. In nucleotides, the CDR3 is TGTGCCAGCAGCCTTAACACTGAAGCTTTCTTT.

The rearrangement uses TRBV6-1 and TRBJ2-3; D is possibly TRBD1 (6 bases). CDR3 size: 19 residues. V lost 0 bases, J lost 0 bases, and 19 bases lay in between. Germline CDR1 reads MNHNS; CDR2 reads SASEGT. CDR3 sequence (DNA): TGTGCCAGCAGTGAAGCGACCCCTCGGCAGGACAGCAGCACAGATACGCAGTATTTT. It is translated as CASSEATPRQDSSTDTQYF.

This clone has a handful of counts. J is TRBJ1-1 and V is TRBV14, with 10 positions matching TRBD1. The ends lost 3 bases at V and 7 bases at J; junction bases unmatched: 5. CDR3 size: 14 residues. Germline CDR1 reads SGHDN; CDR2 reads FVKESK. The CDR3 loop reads CASSHIGDRGEAFF. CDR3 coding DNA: TGTGCCAGCAGCCATATCGGGGACAGGGGTGAAGCTTTCTTT.

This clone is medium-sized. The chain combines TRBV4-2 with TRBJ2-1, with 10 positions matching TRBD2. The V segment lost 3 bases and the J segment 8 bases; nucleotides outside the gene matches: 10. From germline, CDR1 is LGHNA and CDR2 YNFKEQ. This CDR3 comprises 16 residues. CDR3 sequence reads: CASSQQSGGGGDEQFF. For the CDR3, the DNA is TGTGCCAGCAGCCAGCAAAGCGGGGGGGGTGGCGATGAGCAGTTCTTC.

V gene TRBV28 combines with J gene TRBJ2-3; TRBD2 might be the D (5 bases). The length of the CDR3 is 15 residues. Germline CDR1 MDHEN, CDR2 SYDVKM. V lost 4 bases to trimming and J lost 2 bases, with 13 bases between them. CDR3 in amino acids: CASSSWTGFTDTQYF. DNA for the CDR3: TGTGCCAGCAGTTCATGGACGGGATTCACAGATACGCAGTATTTT.

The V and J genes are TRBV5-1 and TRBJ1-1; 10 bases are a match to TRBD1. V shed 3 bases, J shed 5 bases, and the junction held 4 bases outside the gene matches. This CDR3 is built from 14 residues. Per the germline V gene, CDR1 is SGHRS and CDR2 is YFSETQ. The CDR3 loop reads CASSSGQGGTEAFF. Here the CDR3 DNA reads TGCGCCAGCAGCTCCGGACAGGGGGGAACTGAAGCTTTCTTT. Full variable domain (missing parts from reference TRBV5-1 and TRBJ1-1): KAGVTQTPRYLIKTRGQQVTLSCSPISGHRSVSWYQQTPGQGLQFLFEYFSETQRNKGNFPGRFSGRQFSNSRSEMNVSTLELGDSALYLCASSSGQGGTEAFFGQGTRLTVV.

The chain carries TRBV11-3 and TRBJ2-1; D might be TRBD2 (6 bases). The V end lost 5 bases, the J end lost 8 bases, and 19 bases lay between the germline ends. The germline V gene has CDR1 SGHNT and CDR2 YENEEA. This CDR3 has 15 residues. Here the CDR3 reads CASSPGTSSSHEQFF. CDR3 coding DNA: TGTGCCAGCAGCCCGGGGACTTCCTCTTCCCATGAGCAGTTCTTC. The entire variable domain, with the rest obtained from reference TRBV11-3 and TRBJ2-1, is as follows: EAGVVQSPRYKIIEKKQPVAFWCNPISGHNTLYWYLQNLGQGPELLIRYENEEAVDDSQLPKDRFSAERLKGVDSTLKIQPAELGDSAVYLCASSPGTSSSHEQFFGPGTRLTVL.

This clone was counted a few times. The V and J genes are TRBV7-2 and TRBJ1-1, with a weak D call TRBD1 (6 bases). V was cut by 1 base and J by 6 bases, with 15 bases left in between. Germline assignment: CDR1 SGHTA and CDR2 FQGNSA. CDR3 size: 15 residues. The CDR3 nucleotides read TGTGCCAGCAGCTTAGAGACAGGTCTCCGGGCTGAAGCTTTCTTT. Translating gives CASSLETGLRAEAFF.

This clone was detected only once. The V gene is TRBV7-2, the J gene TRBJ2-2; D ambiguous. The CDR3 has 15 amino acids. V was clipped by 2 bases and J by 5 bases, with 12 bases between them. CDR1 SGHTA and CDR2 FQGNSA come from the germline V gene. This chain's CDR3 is CASSLFLELTGELFF. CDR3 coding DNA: TGTGCCAGCAGCTTATTTTTAGAGTTGACCGGGGAGCTGTTTTTT.

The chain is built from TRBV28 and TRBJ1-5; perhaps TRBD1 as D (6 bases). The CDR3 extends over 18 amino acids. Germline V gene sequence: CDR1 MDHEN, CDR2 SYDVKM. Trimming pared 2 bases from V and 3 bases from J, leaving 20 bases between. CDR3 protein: CASSLSTGLGAINQPQHF. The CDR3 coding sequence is TGTGCCAGCAGTTTAAGCACGGGGTTGGGGGCAATCAATCAGCCCCAGCATTTT. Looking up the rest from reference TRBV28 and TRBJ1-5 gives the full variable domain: DVKVTQSSRYLVKRTGEKVFLECVQDMDHENMFWYRQDPGLGLRLIYFSYDVKMKEKGDIPEGYSVSREKKERFSLILESASTNQTSMYLCASSLSTGLGAINQPQHFGDGTRLSIL.

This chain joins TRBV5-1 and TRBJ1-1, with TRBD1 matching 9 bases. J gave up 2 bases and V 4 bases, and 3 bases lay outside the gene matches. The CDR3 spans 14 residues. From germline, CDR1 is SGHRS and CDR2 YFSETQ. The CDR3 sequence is CASSAQGANTEAFF. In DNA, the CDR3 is TGCGCCAGCAGCGCACAGGGGGCCAACACTGAAGCTTTCTTT.

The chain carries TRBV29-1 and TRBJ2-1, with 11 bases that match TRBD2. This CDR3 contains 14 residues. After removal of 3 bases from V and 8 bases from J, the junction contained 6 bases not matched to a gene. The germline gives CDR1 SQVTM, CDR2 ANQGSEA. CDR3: CSVDGSGGAHEQFF. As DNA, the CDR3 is TGCAGCGTTGATGGTAGCGGGGGGGCCCATGAGCAGTTCTTC.

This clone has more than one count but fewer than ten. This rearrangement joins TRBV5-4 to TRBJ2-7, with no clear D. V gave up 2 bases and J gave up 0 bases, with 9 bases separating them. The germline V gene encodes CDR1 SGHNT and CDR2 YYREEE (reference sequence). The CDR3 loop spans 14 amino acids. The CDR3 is CASSFRGSSYEQYF. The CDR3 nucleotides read TGTGCCAGCAGCTTCCGCGGCAGCTCCTACGAGCAGTACTTC.

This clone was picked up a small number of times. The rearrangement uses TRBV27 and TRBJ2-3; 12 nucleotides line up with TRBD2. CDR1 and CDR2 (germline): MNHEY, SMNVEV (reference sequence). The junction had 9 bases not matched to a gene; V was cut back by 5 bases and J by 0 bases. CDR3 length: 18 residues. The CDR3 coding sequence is TGTGCCAGCAGTCCGGCTAGCGGGAGGGCTCCTAGCACAGATACGCAGTATTTT. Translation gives CASSPASGRAPSTDTQYF.

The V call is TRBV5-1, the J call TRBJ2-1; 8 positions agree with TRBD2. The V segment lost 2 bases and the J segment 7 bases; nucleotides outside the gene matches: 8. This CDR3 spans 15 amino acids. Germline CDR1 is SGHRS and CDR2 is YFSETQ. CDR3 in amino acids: CASSFSSGSWNEQFF. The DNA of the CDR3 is TGCGCCAGCAGCTTTTCTAGCGGGTCCTGGAATGAGCAGTTCTTC.

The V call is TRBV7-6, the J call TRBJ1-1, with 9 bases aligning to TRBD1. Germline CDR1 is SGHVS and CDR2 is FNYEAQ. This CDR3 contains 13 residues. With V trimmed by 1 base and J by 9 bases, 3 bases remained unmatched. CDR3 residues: CASSLGGQGKAFF. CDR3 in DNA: TGTGCCAGCAGCTTAGGGGGACAGGGTAAAGCTTTCTTT.

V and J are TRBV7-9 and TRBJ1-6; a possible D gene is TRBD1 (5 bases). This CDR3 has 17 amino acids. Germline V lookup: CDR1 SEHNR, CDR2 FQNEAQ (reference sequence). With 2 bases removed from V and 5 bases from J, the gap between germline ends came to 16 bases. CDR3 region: CASSLTGRGGDNSPLHF. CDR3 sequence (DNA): TGTGCCAGCAGCTTAACGGGTCGAGGAGGGGATAATTCACCCCTCCACTTT.